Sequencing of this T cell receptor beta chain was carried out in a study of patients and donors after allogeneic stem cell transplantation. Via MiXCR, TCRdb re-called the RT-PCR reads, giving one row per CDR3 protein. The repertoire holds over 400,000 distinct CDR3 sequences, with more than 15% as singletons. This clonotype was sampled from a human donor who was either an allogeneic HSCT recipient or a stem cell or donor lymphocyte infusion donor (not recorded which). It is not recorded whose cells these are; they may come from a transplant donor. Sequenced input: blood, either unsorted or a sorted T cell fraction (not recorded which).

In DNA, the CDR3 is TGCAGTGCTAGTGAGGAGTGGAATTATGGCTACACCTTC. Its protein product is CSASEEWNYGYTF. J is TRBJ1-2 and V is TRBV20-1; no clear D. Trimming cost V 3 bases and J 5 bases, with 13 bases left between them. Germline V gene data show CDR1 as DFQATT and CDR2 as SNEGSKA (reference sequence). The CDR3 loop spans 13 amino acids.